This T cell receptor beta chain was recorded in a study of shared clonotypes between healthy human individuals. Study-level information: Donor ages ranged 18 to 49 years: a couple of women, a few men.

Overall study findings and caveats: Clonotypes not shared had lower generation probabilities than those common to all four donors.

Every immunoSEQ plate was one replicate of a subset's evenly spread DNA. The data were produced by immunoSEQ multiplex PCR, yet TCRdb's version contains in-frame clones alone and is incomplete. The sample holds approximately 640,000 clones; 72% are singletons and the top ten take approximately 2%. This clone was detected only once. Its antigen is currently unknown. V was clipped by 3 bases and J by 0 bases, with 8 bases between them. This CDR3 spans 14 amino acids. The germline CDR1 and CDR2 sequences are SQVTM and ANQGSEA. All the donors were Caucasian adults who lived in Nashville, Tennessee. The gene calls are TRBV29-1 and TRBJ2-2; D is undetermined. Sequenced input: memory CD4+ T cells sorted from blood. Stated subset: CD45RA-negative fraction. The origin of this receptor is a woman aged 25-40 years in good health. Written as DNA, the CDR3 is TGCAGCGTTGAGGGGATACCGAACACCGGGGAGCTGTTTTTT. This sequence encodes CSVEGIPNTGELFF.